The 20 T cell receptor beta chains given below trace back to one sample, sequenced in a study of cytomegalovirus exposure and HLA in healthy donors. Primers included in the PCR were 60 Vbeta and 13 Jbeta primers. Assay used: immunoSEQ multiplex PCR; TCRdb lists only in-frame clones, some missing. Among 80,000 to 130,000 clones, approximately 80% were seen once, and the ten largest hold 0.9% to 1.5%. The sample comprised PBMCs. These receptors all stem from a woman aged 18-35 years in good health and CMV-seronegative.

V and J are TRBV28 and TRBJ1-2; TRBD1 might be the D (5 bases). CDR1 is MDHEN, CDR2 SYDVKM, per germline. CDR3 size: 14 residues. V lost 4 bases and J lost 2, with 11 bases in between. The CDR3 region has the DNA TGTGCCAGCAGTTATGCAGGGCCGAACTATGGCTACACCTTC. It translates to CASSYAGPNYGYTF.

This sequence joins TRBV4-2 and TRBJ2-7; weak D call: TRBD1 (5 bases). The CDR3 runs to 16 residues. The germline gives CDR1 LGHNA, CDR2 YNFKEQ. V was cut by 1 base and J by 1 base, with 14 bases left in between. The CDR3 DNA is TGTGCCAGCAGCCAAGGGGCCCTCGACAGTTCCTACGAGCAGTACTTC. Translation gives CASSQGALDSSYEQYF.

The rearrangement joins TRBV6-1 to TRBJ2-1; TRBD2 might be the D (6 bases). The length of the CDR3 is 13 residues. V lost 4 bases to trimming and J lost 9 bases, with 13 bases between them. Germline V gene lookup returns CDR1 MNHNS and CDR2 SASEGT. The CDR3 DNA sequence: TGTGCCAGCAGTGGCAACCTCGGGGGTGAGCAGTTCTTC. Protein product: CASSGNLGGEQFF.

The genes are TRBV5-1 and TRBJ1-2; a weak D match, TRBD1 (5 bases). With 0 bases removed from V and 2 bases from J, the gap between germline ends came to 8 bases. The germline V gene encodes CDR1 SGHRS and CDR2 YFSETQ. CDR3 size: 14 residues. The chain's CDR3 is CASSLGPGNYGYTF. The CDR3 coding sequence is TGCGCCAGCAGCTTGGGTCCAGGGAACTATGGCTACACCTTC.

The CDR3 region is CASRAAYNEQFF. The CDR3 DNA is TGTGCCAGCCGCGCCGCCTACAATGAGCAGTTCTTC. This chain joins TRBV19 and TRBJ2-1; D not resolved. CDR3 length equals 12 residues. V lost 9 bases and J 2 bases, leaving 8 bases between the germline ends. Germline values: CDR1 LNHDA, CDR2 SQIVND (reference sequence). Drawing the rest from reference TRBV19 and TRBJ2-1, the complete variable domain is DGGITQSPKYLFRKEGQNVTLSCEQNLNHDAMYWYRQDPGQGLRLIYYSQIVNDFQKGDIAEGYSVSREKKESFPLTVTSAQKNPTAFYLCASRAAYNEQFFGPGTRLTVL.

This chain links TRBV10-3 with TRBJ2-7, with 9 bases fitting TRBD2. The CDR3 sequence is 14 residues long. V lost 5 bases to trimming and J lost 5 bases; unmatched junction nucleotides: 7. Germline CDR1 and CDR2: ENHRY and SYGVKD. The CDR3: CAISMGLAPHEQYF. The DNA for the CDR3 is TGTGCCATCAGTATGGGACTAGCTCCTCACGAGCAGTACTTC.

This chain connects TRBV6-5 to TRBJ1-1; tentatively, D is TRBD1 (5 bases). V was trimmed by 6 bases and J by 4 bases, leaving 15 bases between them. This CDR3 region has 14 residues. Looked up from germline, CDR1 is MNHEY and CDR2 is SVGAGI. The CDR3 sequence is CASRPATGGTEAFF. Here the CDR3 DNA reads TGTGCCAGCAGGCCCGCCACCGGGGGCACTGAAGCTTTCTTT.

The chain uses TRBV4-1 and TRBJ2-2; TRBD2 matches at 10 bases. The CDR3 covers 18 residues. Germline V gene data show CDR1 as MGHRA and CDR2 as YSYEKL. V gave up 1 base and J gave up 3 bases; unmatched junction bases: 8. The CDR3 DNA is TGCGCCAGCAGCCAAGTTTTGCGGCTAGCGGGAGACACCGGGGAGCTGTTTTTT. Translation gives CASSQVLRLAGDTGELFF.

The rearrangement links TRBV15 to TRBJ1-2; D is possibly TRBD1 (5 bases). Germline V gives CDR1 LNHNV, CDR2 YYDKDF (reference sequence). Trimming stripped 5 bases from V and 8 bases from J, with 18 bases between. This CDR3 has 14 residues. CDR3: CATSGDSPAEGYTF. The CDR3 DNA reads as TGTGCCACCAGCGGCGACAGCCCGGCTGAGGGCTACACCTTC.

The chain carries TRBV4-2 and TRBJ2-3; a weak D match, TRBD2 (6 bases). CDR3 length: 15 amino acids. Trimming left V 2 bases short and J 4 bases short, with 13 bases between. CDR1 and CDR2 from the germline V gene are LGHNA and YNFKEQ. The CDR3 DNA follows: TGTGCCAGCAGCCAACTGACTAGTAAGGCAGATACGCAGTATTTT. It specifies CASSQLTSKADTQYF.

The V call is TRBV7-2, the J call TRBJ1-1; D unclear. Deletions cut 3 bases from V and 1 base from J, with 9 bases between. This CDR3 is 14 amino acids long. Germline loops: CDR1 SGHTA, CDR2 FQGNSA. The CDR3 nucleotides read TGTGCCAGCAGCTTGTTGAGAGAGAACACTGAAGCTTTCTTT. It is translated as CASSLLRENTEAFF.

The chain carries TRBV7-9 and TRBJ2-7; D perhaps matches TRBD2 (6 bases). Germline V gene sequence: CDR1 SEHNR, CDR2 FQNEAQ (reference sequence). V gave up 5 bases and J gave up 1 base, with 15 bases separating them. The CDR3 has 15 residues. CDR3 in amino acids: CASSAIAVESYEQYF. In nucleotides, the CDR3 is TGTGCCAGCAGCGCAATAGCGGTAGAATCCTACGAGCAGTACTTC.

To note about this clone: A read error may produce the germline difference seen at one junction end. The chain carries TRBV7-9 and TRBJ2-5; 8 nucleotides align to TRBD1. From germline, CDR1 is SEHNR and CDR2 FQNEAQ (reference sequence). The CDR3 totals 15 residues. CDR3 bases: TGTTCCAGCACCTCCTGGACAGGGCTCCAAGAGACCCAGTACTTC. Amino acid sequence: CSSTSWTGLQETQYF. Filled out from reference TRBV7-9 and TRBJ2-5, the complete variable domain reads DTGVSQNPRHKITKRGQNVTFRCDPISEHNRLYWYRQTLGQGPEFLTYFQNEAQLEKSRLLSDRFSAERPKGSFSTLEIQRTEQGDSAMYLCSSTSWTGLQETQYFGPGTRLLVL.

The CDR3 DNA follows: TGTGCCAGCAGTTTGCCAGGGGGCTGGACTGAAGCTTTCTTT. Protein sequence: CASSLPGGWTEAFF. V gene TRBV28 combines with J gene TRBJ1-1, with 8 bases lining up with TRBD1. This CDR3 comprises 14 residues. Germline loops: CDR1 MDHEN, CDR2 SYDVKM. J lost 5 bases, V lost 3 bases, and 5 bases had no gene match.

V usage is TRBV11-2 and J usage is TRBJ1-1, with 7 bases identical to TRBD1. Germline CDR1 and CDR2: SGHAT and FQNNGV. Germline trimming cut 0 bases from V and 5 bases from J; bases unmatched to any gene: 9. The CDR3 is 16 residues long. CDR3 in DNA: TGTGCCAGCAGCTTAGAGACTAGGGGGCGGGTGACTGAAGCTTTCTTT. Protein product: CASSLETRGRVTEAFF.

The chain joins TRBV6-5 to TRBJ1-4, with 9 nucleotides matching TRBD1. Per germline, CDR1 MNHEY and CDR2 SVGAGI. V was clipped by 4 bases and J by 8 bases; unmatched bases: 8. The CDR3 spans 15 residues. CDR3 amino acids: CASSLQGAGWEKLFF. CDR3 in DNA: TGTGCCAGCAGTTTACAGGGGGCAGGTTGGGAAAAACTGTTTTTT.

The chain recombines TRBV18 with TRBJ1-5, with D possibly TRBD1 on 6 matching bases. Germline lookup yields CDR1 KGHSH and CDR2 LQKENI. The CDR3 runs 13 residues. Between the trimmed V and J ends, which lost 5 bases and 8 bases, there was a span of 13 bases. In nucleotides, the CDR3 is TGTGCCAGCTCATCAGGGGTCGTGGAGCCCCAGCATTTT. Its protein product is CASSSGVVEPQHF. Combining the CDR3 with reference TRBV18 and TRBJ1-5 gives the whole variable domain NAGVMQNPRHLVRRRGQEARLRCSPMKGHSHVYWYRQLPEEGLKFMVYLQKENIIDESGMPKERFSAEFPKEGPSILRIQQVVRGDSAAYFCASSSGVVEPQHFGDGTRLSIL.

The rearrangement joins TRBV5-4 to TRBJ2-1; the match to TRBD2 covers 11 bases. The CDR3 consists of 15 residues. Germline CDR1 is SGHNT and CDR2 is YYREEE (reference sequence). The junction had 4 bases not matched to a gene; V was cut back by 1 base and J by 7 bases. The CDR3 spells CASSLPGLAENEQFF. Written as DNA, the CDR3 is TGTGCCAGCAGCTTGCCGGGACTAGCGGAGAATGAGCAGTTCTTC.

This clone was recorded only once. J is TRBJ2-7 and V is TRBV19, with TRBD2 matching 7 bases. CDR3 length: 16 amino acids. Germline-derived CDR1 and CDR2 are LNHDA and SQIVND (reference sequence). V shed 0 bases, J shed 4 bases, and the junction held 9 bases outside the gene matches. The CDR3 here is CASSIDPSGIGYEQYF. The DNA of the CDR3 is TGTGCCAGTAGTATAGACCCCAGCGGGATTGGGTACGAGCAGTACTTC.

This clone was observed once. The chain employs TRBV5-6 and TRBJ2-5, with TRBD1 matching over 10 bases. Germline CDR1 SGHDT, CDR2 YYEEEE. V dropped 0 bases and J dropped 10; count of bases not matched to a gene: 3. This CDR3 is 13 amino acids long. CDR3 amino acids: CASSLEDRGNQYF. DNA for the CDR3: TGTGCCAGCAGCTTGGAGGACAGGGGGAACCAGTACTTC.